This section outlines one T cell receptor (beta chain) sequence together with its context. The antigen is unknown. With 4 bases removed from V and 4 bases from J, the gap between germline ends came to 17 bases. Per the germline V gene, CDR1 is SGDLS and CDR2 is YYNGEE. CDR3 size: 16 residues. This sample was included in a study of T-cell memory formation after mild COVID-19. About the study: The TCR clusters were mostly specific to one donor.

Study-level points and caveats: Contracting clones from day 15 to 85 had balanced CD4/CD8; later expanders favoured CD4+. Memory sampled before infection contained some responding clones, suggesting cross-reactive memory joined.

UMIs and sample barcodes were carried by the TCR alpha and TCR beta cDNA libraries that 5'RACE produced using constant-segment primers. TCRdb used MiXCR to reprocess the 5' RACE reads, holding one entry per CDR3 protein. The sample contains 530,000 or so distinct CDR3 sequences, 17% of which appear only once. This TCR derives from an adult woman who had mild COVID-19 (a few samples of this study predate the infection). Cell type and time point are not known. The material sequenced was PBMCs or a T cell subset sorted from them (not recorded which). V usage is TRBV9 and J usage is TRBJ2-2; a possible D gene is TRBD1 (5 bases). CDR3 residues: CASSFSPAGFTGELFF. CDR3 sequence (DNA): TGTGCCAGCAGCTTCTCACCAGCAGGGTTCACCGGGGAGCTGTTTTTT.